This T cell receptor (beta chain) was identified during a study of T-cell memory formation after mild COVID-19. Background on the study: Largely, TCR clusters stayed within a single donor.

As regards this clonotype: Its matching antigen is unknown.

TCR alpha and TCR beta cDNA libraries with sample barcodes and UMIs came from 5'RACE using constant-segment primers. TCRdb redid the calling of the 5' RACE reads with MiXCR, one entry per CDR3 protein. In the table there are about 290,000 distinct CDR3 sequences, 15% of which are singletons. Study results and limitations: Pre-infection memory harbored some responding clones, suggesting cross-reactive memory joined. CD4+ contracting clones lay mainly in CM and EM, CD8+ ones in EMRA.

This CDR3 has 16 residues. V was clipped by 6 bases and J by 0 bases, with 15 bases between them. The germline CDR1 and CDR2 sequences are LGHNA and YSLEER. Sequencing input: PBMCs or a T cell subset sorted from them (not recorded which). The clonotype comes from a man younger than 30 who had mild COVID-19 (a few samples of this study predate the infection). Cell type and time point are not known. The rearrangement joins TRBV4-3 to TRBJ1-5; D uncertain. CDR3 residues: CASSRTIINSNQPQHF. The CDR3 DNA is TGCGCCAGCAGTCGTACCATCATTAATAGCAATCAGCCCCAGCATTTT.